This TCR beta chain was sequenced for a study of blood T cell repertoires in COVID-19. Study details: Acute and convalescent COVID-19 specimens originated in the United States, Italy and Spain. Nucleic acid was either cDNA or gDNA, and it came from T cells, B-cell-depleted T cells, or PBMCs.

The V gene's germline CDR1 is SNHLY and CDR2 FYNNEI. The V gene end was trimmed by 1 base and the J gene end by 6 bases; junction bases not matched to a gene: 5. There are 15 residues in the CDR3. How the authors handled the data: The assay estimated nucleated cells by amplifying reference gene primers. TCRdb keeps only in-frame clones here, not all; method: immunoSEQ multiplex PCR. D and trimming were read from the DNA, whereas the V and J calls and clone size are those reported in that table. The data contain about 160,000 clones, over 65% of them seen just once; the ten biggest clones take up roughly 7.5%.

The sequencing sample was made of peripheral blood. This sequence was found in a man aged 60 to 69 with acute or convalescent COVID-19. This chain links TRBV2 with TRBJ2-2; the match to TRBD2 covers 7 bases. CDR3 DNA: TGTGCCAGCAGTGAAGGGGGGAGGGTACCCGGGGAGCTGTTTTTT. Its protein is CASSEGGRVPGELFF.